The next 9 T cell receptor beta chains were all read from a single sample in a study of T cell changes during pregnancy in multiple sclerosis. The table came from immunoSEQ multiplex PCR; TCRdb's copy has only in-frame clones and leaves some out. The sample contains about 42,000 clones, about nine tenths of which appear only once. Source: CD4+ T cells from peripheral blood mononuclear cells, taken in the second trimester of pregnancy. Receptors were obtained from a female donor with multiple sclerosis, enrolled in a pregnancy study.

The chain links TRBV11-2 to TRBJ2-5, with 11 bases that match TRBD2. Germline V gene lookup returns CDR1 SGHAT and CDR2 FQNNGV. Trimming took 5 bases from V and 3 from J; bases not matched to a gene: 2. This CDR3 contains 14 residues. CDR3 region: CASSLGLAEETQYF. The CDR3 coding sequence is TGTGCCAGCAGCCTGGGACTAGCGGAAGAGACCCAGTACTTC. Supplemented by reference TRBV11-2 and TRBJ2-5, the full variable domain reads EAGVAQSPRYKIIEKRQSVAFWCNPISGHATLYWYQQILGQGPKLLIQFQNNGVVDDSQLPKDRFSAERLKGVDSTLKIQPAKLEDSAVYLCASSLGLAEETQYFGPGTRLLVL.

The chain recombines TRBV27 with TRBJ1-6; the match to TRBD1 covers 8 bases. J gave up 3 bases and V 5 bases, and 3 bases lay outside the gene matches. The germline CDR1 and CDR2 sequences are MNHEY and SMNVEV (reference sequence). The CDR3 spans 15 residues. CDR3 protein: CASSLGQGYNSPLHF. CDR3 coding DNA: TGTGCCAGCAGTCTCGGACAGGGCTATAATTCACCCCTCCACTTT.

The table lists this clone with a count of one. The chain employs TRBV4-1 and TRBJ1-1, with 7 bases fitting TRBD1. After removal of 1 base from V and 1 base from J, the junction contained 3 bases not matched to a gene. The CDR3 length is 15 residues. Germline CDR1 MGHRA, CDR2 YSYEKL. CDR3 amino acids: CASSQVGQANTEAFF. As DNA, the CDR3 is TGCGCCAGCAGCCAAGTTGGACAGGCGAACACTGAAGCTTTCTTT.

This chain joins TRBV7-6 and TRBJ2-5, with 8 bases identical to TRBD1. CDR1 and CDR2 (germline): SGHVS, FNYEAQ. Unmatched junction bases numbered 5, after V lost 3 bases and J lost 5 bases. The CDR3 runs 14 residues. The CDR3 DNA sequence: TGTGCCAGCAGCTTGGGAACAGGGGGGGAGACCCAGTACTTC. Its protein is CASSLGTGGETQYF.

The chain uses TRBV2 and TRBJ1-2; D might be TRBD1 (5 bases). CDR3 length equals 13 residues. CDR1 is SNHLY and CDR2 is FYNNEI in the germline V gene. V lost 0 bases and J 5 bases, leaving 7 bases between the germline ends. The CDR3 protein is CASSEAKGYGYTF. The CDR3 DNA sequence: TGTGCCAGCAGTGAAGCCAAGGGGTATGGCTACACCTTC.

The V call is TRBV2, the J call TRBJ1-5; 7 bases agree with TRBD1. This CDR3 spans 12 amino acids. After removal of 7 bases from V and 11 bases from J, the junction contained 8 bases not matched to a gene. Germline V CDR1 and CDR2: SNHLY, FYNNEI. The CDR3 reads CASKEGALAQHF. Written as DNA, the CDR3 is TGTGCCAGCAAGGAGGGGGCTCTGGCCCAGCATTTT.

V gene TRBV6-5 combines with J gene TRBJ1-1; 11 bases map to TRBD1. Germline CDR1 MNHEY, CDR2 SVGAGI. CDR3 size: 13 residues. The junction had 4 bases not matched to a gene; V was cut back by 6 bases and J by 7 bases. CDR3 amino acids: CASSRTGGVEAFF. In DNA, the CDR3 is TGTGCCAGCAGCCGGACAGGGGGCGTTGAAGCTTTCTTT.

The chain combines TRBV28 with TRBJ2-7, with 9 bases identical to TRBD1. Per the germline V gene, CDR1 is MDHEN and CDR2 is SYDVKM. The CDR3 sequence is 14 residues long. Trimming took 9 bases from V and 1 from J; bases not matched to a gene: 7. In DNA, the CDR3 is TGTGCCAGTAGAGGACAGGGGCCATCCTACGAGCAGTACTTC. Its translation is CASRGQGPSYEQYF. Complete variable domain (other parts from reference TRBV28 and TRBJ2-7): DVKVTQSSRYLVKRTGEKVFLECVQDMDHENMFWYRQDPGLGLRLIYFSYDVKMKEKGDIPEGYSVSREKKERFSLILESASTNQTSMYLCASRGQGPSYEQYFGPGTRLTVT.

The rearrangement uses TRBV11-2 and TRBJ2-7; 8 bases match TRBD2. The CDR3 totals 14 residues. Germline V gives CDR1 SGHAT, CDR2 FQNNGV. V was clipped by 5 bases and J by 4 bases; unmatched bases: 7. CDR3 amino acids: CASSLSGRGYEQYF. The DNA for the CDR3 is TGTGCCAGCAGCCTAAGCGGGAGAGGTTACGAGCAGTACTTC.